The subject of this entry is one T cell receptor (beta chain). The source of the sample is a study of blood T cell repertoires in COVID-19. Across the whole study: In each case, the material was cDNA or gDNA derived from T cells, B-cell-depleted T cells, or PBMCs.

In the original analysis: Estimates of nucleated cell counts were drawn from the amplification of reference gene primers. Profiled with immunoSEQ multiplex PCR; TCRdb holds only in-frame clones, not every one. From that table come the V and J calls and clone size; the DNA was used to work out D and trimming. The table lists around 300,000 clones, 83% of them singletons. V lost 1 base to trimming and J lost 6 bases, with 17 bases between them. Germline V lookup: CDR1 SGHDT, CDR2 YYEEEE. The CDR3 totals 15 residues. The sample taken for sequencing was peripheral blood. V and J are TRBV5-6 and TRBJ2-7, with D maybe TRBD1 (5 bases). This sequence originates from a woman between 45 and 65 years old who had recovered from COVID-19. CDR3 region: CASSLYPGRGGEQYF. The DNA for the CDR3 is TGTGCCAGCAGCTTGTACCCCGGAAGGGGCGGCGAGCAGTACTTC.